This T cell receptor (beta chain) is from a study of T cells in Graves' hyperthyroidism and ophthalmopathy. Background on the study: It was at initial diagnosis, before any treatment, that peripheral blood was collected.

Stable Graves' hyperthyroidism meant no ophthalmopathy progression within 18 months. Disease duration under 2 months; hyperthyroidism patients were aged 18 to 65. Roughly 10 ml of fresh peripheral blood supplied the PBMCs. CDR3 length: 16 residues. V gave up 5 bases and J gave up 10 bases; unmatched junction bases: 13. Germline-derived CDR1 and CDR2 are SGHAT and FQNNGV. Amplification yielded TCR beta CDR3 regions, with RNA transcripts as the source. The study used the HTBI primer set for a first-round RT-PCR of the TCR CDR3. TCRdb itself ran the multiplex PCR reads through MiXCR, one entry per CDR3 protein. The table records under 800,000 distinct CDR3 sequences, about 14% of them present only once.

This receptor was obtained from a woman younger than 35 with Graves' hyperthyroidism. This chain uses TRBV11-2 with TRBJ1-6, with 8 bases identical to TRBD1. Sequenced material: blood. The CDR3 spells CASSVPYPTGGSPLHF. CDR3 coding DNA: TGTGCCAGCAGCGTTCCATACCCTACAGGGGGATCACCCCTCCACTTT.